Each of the 3 T cell receptor beta chains below was sequenced from the same sample in a study of blood T cell repertoires in COVID-19. Produced via immunoSEQ multiplex PCR; TCRdb's table is partial and in-frame only. The table includes approximately 200,000 clones, around 90% detected once. Sequenced input: peripheral blood. Receptors were obtained from a man aged 18-30 years with active or convalescent COVID-19.

The genes are TRBV4-2 and TRBJ2-3, with D perhaps matching TRBD1 (7 bases). V was pared by 8 bases and J by 0 bases, with 18 bases between. This CDR3 has 16 residues. Germline lookup yields CDR1 LGHNA and CDR2 YNFKEQ. The CDR3 DNA follows: TGTGCCAGCCGAACAGGGGAGGCCGACAGCACAGATACGCAGTATTTT. Its translation is CASRTGEADSTDTQYF.

The chain has TRBV9 and TRBJ2-7, with 10 bases aligning to TRBD2. The length of the CDR3 is 14 residues. The V and J ends lost 3 bases and 2 bases, in that order; junction bases with no gene match: 2. Per germline, CDR1 SGDLS and CDR2 YYNGEE. Here the CDR3 DNA reads TGTGCCAGCAGCGAGAGCGGGAGGGCCTACGAGCAGTACTTC. Protein sequence: CASSESGRAYEQYF.

This chain connects TRBV7-6 to TRBJ1-6; 10 bases align to TRBD1. V shed 1 base and J 8 bases; nucleotides not matched to a gene: 2. CDR1 is SGHVS and CDR2 is FNYEAQ in the germline V gene. This CDR3 contains 15 residues. The CDR3 coding sequence is TGTGCCAGCAGCTTAGGGGGGACAGGGGATTCACCCCTCCACTTT. Protein: CASSLGGTGDSPLHF.